This TCR beta chain was sequenced during a study of blood T cell repertoires in COVID-19. Overall study: Researchers got acute and convalescent COVID-19 samples from the United States, Italy and Spain. T cells, B-cell-depleted T cells, or PBMCs provided the cDNA or gDNA that served as material.

The CDR3 has 16 residues. Looked up from germline, CDR1 is SGDLS and CDR2 is YYNGEE. V was cut by 2 bases and J by 0 bases, with 12 bases left in between. Study processing details: Estimated nucleated cell counts came from reference gene primer amplification. Sequenced by immunoSEQ multiplex PCR; TCRdb stores in-frame clones only, minus some. V, J and clone size derive from that table, while D and trimming were established from the DNA sequence. The profile shows 90,000 to 120,000 clones, 80% to 85% of them singletons. This sequence originates from a man aged 70-80 years with acute or convalescent COVID-19. The specimen sequenced was peripheral blood. The chain joins TRBV9 to TRBJ2-1; D might be TRBD2 (6 bases). The CDR3 DNA is TGTGCCAGCAGCGTTACCGGGACTGGCTCCTACAATGAGCAGTTCTTC. This sequence encodes CASSVTGTGSYNEQFF.